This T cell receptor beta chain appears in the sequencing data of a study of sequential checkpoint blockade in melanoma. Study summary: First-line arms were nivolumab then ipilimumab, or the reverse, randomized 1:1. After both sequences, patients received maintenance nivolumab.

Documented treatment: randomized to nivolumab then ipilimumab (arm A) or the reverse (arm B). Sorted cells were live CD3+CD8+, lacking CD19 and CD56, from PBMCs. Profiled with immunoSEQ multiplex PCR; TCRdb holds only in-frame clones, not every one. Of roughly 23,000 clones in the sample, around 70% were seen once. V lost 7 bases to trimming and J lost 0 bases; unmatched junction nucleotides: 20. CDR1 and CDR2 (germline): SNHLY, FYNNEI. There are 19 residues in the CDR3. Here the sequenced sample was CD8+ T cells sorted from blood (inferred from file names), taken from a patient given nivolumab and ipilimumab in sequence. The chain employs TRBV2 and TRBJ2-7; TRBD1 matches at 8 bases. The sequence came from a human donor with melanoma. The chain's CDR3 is CASNTVPGYSGGASYEQYF. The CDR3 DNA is TGTGCCAGCAACACTGTTCCAGGGTATTCAGGGGGCGCCTCCTACGAGCAGTACTTC. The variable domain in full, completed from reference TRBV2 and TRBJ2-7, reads EPEVTQTPSHQVTQMGQEVILRCVPISNHLYFYWYRQILGQKVEFLVSFYNNEISEKSEIFDDQFSVERPDGSNFTLKIRSTKLEDSAMYFCASNTVPGYSGGASYEQYFGPGTRLTVT.